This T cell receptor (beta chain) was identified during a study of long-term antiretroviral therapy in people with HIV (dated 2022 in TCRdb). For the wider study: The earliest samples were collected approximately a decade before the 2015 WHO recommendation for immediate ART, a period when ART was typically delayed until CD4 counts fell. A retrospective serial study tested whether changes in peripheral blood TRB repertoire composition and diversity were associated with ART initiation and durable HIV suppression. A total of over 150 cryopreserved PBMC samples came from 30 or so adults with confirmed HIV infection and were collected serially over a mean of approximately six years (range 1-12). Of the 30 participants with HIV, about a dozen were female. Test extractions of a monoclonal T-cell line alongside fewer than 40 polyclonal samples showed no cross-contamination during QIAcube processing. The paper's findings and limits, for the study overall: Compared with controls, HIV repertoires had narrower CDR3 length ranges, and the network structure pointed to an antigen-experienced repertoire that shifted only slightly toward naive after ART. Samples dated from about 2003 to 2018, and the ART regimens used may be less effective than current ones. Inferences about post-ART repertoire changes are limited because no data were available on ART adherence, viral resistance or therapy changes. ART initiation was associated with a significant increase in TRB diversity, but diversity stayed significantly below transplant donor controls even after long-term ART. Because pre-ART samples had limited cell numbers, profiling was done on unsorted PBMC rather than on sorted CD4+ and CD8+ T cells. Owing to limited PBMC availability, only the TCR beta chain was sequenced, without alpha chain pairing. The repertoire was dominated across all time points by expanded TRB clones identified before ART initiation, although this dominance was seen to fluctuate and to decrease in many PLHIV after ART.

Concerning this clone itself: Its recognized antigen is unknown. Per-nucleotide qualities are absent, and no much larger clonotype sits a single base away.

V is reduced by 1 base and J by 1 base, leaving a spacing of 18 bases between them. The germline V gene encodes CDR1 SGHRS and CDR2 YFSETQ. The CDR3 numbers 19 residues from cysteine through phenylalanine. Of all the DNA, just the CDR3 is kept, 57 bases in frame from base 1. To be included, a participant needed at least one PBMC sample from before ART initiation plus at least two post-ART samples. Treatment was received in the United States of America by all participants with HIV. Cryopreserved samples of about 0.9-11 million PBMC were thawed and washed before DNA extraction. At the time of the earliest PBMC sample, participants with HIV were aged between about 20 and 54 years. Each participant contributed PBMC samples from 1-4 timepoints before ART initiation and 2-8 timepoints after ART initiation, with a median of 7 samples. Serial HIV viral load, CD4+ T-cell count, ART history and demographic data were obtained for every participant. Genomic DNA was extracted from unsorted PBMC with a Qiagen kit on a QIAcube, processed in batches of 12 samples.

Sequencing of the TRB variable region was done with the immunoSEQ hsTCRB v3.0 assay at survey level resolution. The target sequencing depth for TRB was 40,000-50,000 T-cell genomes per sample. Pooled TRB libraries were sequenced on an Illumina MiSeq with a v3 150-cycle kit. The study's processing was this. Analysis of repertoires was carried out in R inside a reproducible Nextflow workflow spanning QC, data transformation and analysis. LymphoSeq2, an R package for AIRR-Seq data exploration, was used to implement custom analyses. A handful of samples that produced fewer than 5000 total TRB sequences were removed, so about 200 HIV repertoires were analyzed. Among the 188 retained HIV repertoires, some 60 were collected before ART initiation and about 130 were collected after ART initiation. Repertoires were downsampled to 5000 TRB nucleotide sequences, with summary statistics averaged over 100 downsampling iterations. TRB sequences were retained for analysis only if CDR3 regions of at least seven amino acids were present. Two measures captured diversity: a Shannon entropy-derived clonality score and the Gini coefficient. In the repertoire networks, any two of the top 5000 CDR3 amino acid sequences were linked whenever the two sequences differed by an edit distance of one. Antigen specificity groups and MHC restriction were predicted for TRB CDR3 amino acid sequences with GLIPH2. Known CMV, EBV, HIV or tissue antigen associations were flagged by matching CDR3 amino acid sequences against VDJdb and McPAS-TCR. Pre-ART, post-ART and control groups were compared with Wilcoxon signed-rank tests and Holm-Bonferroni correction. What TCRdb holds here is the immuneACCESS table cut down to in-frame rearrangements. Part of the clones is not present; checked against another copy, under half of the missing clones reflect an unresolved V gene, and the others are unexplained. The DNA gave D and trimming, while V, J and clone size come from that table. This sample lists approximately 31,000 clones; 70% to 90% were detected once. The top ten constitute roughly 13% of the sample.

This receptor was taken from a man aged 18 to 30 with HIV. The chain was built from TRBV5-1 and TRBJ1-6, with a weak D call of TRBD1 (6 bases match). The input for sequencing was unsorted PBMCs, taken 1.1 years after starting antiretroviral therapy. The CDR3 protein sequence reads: CASSLKGGTHKSYNSPLHF. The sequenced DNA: TGCGCCAGCAGCTTGAAGGGGGGCACCCACAAATCCTATAATTCACCCCTCCACTTT.